The rows below give T cell receptor beta chains drawn from one sample of a study of blood T cell repertoires in COVID-19. Sequencing was performed with immunoSEQ multiplex PCR; in TCRdb, only in-frame clones are kept and a portion is missing. This table holds about 49,000 clones, around 86% found once. Input material: peripheral blood. The receptor source for this set is a woman older than 75 with COVID-19, enrolled during active disease. Both conserved end residues are part of each CDR3. Each record gives: J gene, CDR3 length, V gene, clone size, D gene, CDR3 protein, CDR3 DNA. The D gene is left open where the match is weak. The size entry is marked missing in some rows and otherwise reads once, few, many or a size class.

J gene: TRBJ2-1; CDR3 length: 15; V gene: TRBV6-4; clone size: NA; D gene: TRBD2; CDR3 protein: CASSASEAGNNEQFF; CDR3 DNA: TGTGCCAGCAGTGCCTCCGAAGCGGGAAACAATGAGCAGTTCTTC
J gene: TRBJ1-4; CDR3 length: 14; V gene: TRBV3-1/TRBV3-2; clone size: few; D gene: TRBD1; CDR3 protein: CASQGSQGGEKLFF; CDR3 DNA: TGTGCCAGCCAGGGAAGCCAGGGGGGCGAAAAACTGTTTTTT
J gene: TRBJ1-4; CDR3 length: 14; V gene: TRBV7-2; clone size: NA; D gene: TRBD1; CDR3 protein: CASSPQGLNEKLFF; CDR3 DNA: TGTGCCAGCAGCCCACAGGGGCTTAATGAAAAACTGTTTTTT
J gene: TRBJ2-7; CDR3 length: 16; V gene: TRBV5-5; clone size: NA; D gene: TRBD2; CDR3 protein: CASSPDPTSASYEQYF; CDR3 DNA: TGTGCCAGCAGCCCTGACCCGACTAGCGCTTCCTACGAGCAGTACTTC
J gene: TRBJ2-7; CDR3 length: 15; V gene: TRBV19; clone size: NA; D gene: NA; CDR3 protein: CATKFRDTDSYEQYF; CDR3 DNA: TGTGCCACGAAATTCCGGGACACAGACTCCTACGAGCAGTACTTC
J gene: TRBJ2-2; CDR3 length: 16; V gene: TRBV6-4; clone size: NA; D gene: NA; CDR3 protein: CASSDGAWLGTGELFF; CDR3 DNA: TGTGCCAGCAGTGACGGGGCCTGGCTGGGGACCGGGGAGCTGTTTTTT
J gene: TRBJ2-2; CDR3 length: 14; V gene: TRBV6-5; clone size: NA; D gene: NA; CDR3 protein: CASSSFTNTGELFF; CDR3 DNA: TGTGCCAGCAGTTCTTTTACTAACACCGGGGAGCTGTTTTTT
J gene: TRBJ2-3; CDR3 length: 14; V gene: TRBV6-2/TRBV6-3; clone size: once; D gene: NA; CDR3 protein: CASSYSASTDTQYF; CDR3 DNA: TGTGCCAGCAGTTACTCGGCCAGCACAGATACGCAGTATTTT
J gene: TRBJ1-3; CDR3 length: 15; V gene: TRBV3-1/TRBV3-2; clone size: NA; D gene: NA; CDR3 protein: CASSQMALTGNTIYF; CDR3 DNA: TGTGCCAGCAGCCAAATGGCCTTGACAGGAAACACCATATATTTT
J gene: TRBJ2-7; CDR3 length: 14; V gene: TRBV7-8; clone size: NA; D gene: NA; CDR3 protein: CASSLAGLQGEQYF; CDR3 DNA: TGTGCCAGCAGCTTAGCGGGACTGCAAGGCGAGCAGTACTTC
J gene: TRBJ2-1; CDR3 length: 20; V gene: TRBV10-1; clone size: NA; D gene: TRBD2; CDR3 protein: CASSGRVPGLAGGTYNEQFF; CDR3 DNA: TGCGCCAGCAGTGGCAGGGTCCCGGGACTAGCGGGAGGTACGTACAATGAGCAGTTCTTC
J gene: TRBJ1-1; CDR3 length: 15; V gene: TRBV19; clone size: NA; D gene: TRBD1; CDR3 protein: CASSKKGQGNAEAFF; CDR3 DNA: TGTGCCAGTAGTAAAAAGGGACAGGGAAACGCTGAAGCTTTCTTT
J gene: TRBJ1-1; CDR3 length: 14; V gene: TRBV27; clone size: once; D gene: NA; CDR3 protein: CASRRQGEQTEAFF; CDR3 DNA: TGTGCCAGCAGGAGACAAGGGGAACAGACTGAAGCTTTCTTT
J gene: TRBJ2-2; CDR3 length: 16; V gene: TRBV27; clone size: NA; D gene: NA; CDR3 protein: CASKPLAGPRGGELFF; CDR3 DNA: TGTGCCAGCAAACCCCTCGCAGGACCTAGGGGCGGGGAGCTGTTTTTT
J gene: TRBJ1-5; CDR3 length: 13; V gene: TRBV12-3/TRBV12-4; clone size: once; D gene: NA; CDR3 protein: CASSFSGDQPQHF; CDR3 DNA: TGTGCCAGCAGTTTTTCAGGTGATCAGCCCCAGCATTTT
J gene: TRBJ1-1; CDR3 length: 16; V gene: TRBV7-6; clone size: NA; D gene: NA; CDR3 protein: CASSPRRGEGNTEAFF; CDR3 DNA: TGTGCCAGCAGCCCCCGTAGGGGGGAGGGGAACACTGAAGCTTTCTTT
J gene: TRBJ2-7; CDR3 length: 16; V gene: TRBV7-9; clone size: NA; D gene: NA; CDR3 protein: CASSRGSSRTLYEQYF; CDR3 DNA: TGTGCCAGCAGCCGGGGGTCTAGCAGAACGTTGTACGAGCAGTACTTC
J gene: TRBJ1-2; CDR3 length: 14; V gene: TRBV19; clone size: NA; D gene: TRBD1; CDR3 protein: CASSQQGWNYGYTF; CDR3 DNA: TGTGCCAGTAGCCAACAGGGGTGGAACTATGGCTACACCTTC
J gene: TRBJ2-1; CDR3 length: 15; V gene: TRBV15; clone size: NA; D gene: TRBD2; CDR3 protein: CATSDNPGLHNEQFF; CDR3 DNA: TGTGCCACCAGCGACAACCCGGGACTACACAATGAGCAGTTCTTC
J gene: TRBJ1-5; CDR3 length: 15; V gene: TRBV6-5; clone size: NA; D gene: NA; CDR3 protein: CASIAGPRGNQPQHF; CDR3 DNA: TGTGCCAGCATCGCAGGGCCCAGAGGCAATCAGCCCCAGCATTTT
J gene: TRBJ1-2; CDR3 length: 15; V gene: TRBV19; clone size: NA; D gene: TRBD1; CDR3 protein: CASSRGTGKARGYTF; CDR3 DNA: TGTGCCAGTAGTAGAGGGACAGGGAAGGCGCGGGGCTACACCTTC
J gene: TRBJ1-1; CDR3 length: 13; V gene: TRBV30; clone size: NA; D gene: NA; CDR3 protein: CAWSRSRGTEAFF; CDR3 DNA: TGTGCCTGGAGTCGATCGAGGGGGACTGAAGCTTTCTTT
J gene: TRBJ1-2; CDR3 length: 13; V gene: TRBV27; clone size: NA; D gene: NA; CDR3 protein: CASSLSPPYGYTF; CDR3 DNA: TGTGCCAGCAGTTTAAGCCCTCCGTATGGCTACACCTTC
J gene: TRBJ2-5; CDR3 length: 14; V gene: TRBV2; clone size: NA; D gene: TRBD2; CDR3 protein: CASTRGGVQETQYF; CDR3 DNA: TGTGCCAGCACCCGGGGGGGGGTCCAAGAGACCCAGTACTTC
J gene: TRBJ2-5; CDR3 length: 15; V gene: TRBV3-1/TRBV3-2; clone size: NA; D gene: TRBD2; CDR3 protein: CASSLGLAGGETQYF; CDR3 DNA: TGTGCCAGCAGCCTGGGACTAGCGGGAGGGGAGACCCAGTACTTC
J gene: TRBJ2-5; CDR3 length: 14; V gene: TRBV6-8; clone size: once; D gene: NA; CDR3 protein: CASTKAGSPETQYF; CDR3 DNA: TGTGCCAGCACCAAGGCGGGGAGCCCAGAGACCCAGTACTTC
J gene: TRBJ2-2; CDR3 length: 13; V gene: TRBV7-9; clone size: NA; D gene: NA; CDR3 protein: CASKGQNTGELFF; CDR3 DNA: TGTGCCAGCAAGGGACAGAACACCGGGGAGCTGTTTTTT
J gene: TRBJ2-3; CDR3 length: 13; V gene: TRBV12-3/TRBV12-4; clone size: NA; D gene: NA; CDR3 protein: CASSFSFVDTQYF; CDR3 DNA: TGTGCCAGCAGCTTTAGTTTCGTAGATACGCAGTATTTT
J gene: TRBJ2-1; CDR3 length: 16; V gene: TRBV19; clone size: NA; D gene: TRBD2; CDR3 protein: CASSIGASGAYNEQFF; CDR3 DNA: TGTGCCAGTAGTATAGGGGCTAGCGGGGCCTACAATGAGCAGTTCTTC
J gene: TRBJ2-1; CDR3 length: 16; V gene: TRBV11-2; clone size: NA; D gene: NA; CDR3 protein: CASSLKGLWSYNEQFF; CDR3 DNA: TGTGCCAGCAGTCTGAAGGGACTGTGGTCCTACAATGAGCAGTTCTTC
J gene: TRBJ2-5; CDR3 length: 16; V gene: TRBV3-1/TRBV3-2; clone size: NA; D gene: TRBD2; CDR3 protein: CASSLGGSGYQETQYF; CDR3 DNA: TGTGCCAGCAGCCTGGGGGGGAGCGGGTACCAAGAGACCCAGTACTTC
J gene: TRBJ1-4; CDR3 length: 13; V gene: TRBV12-3/TRBV12-4; clone size: NA; D gene: TRBD1; CDR3 protein: CASRPGGGEKLFF; CDR3 DNA: TGTGCCAGCAGACCAGGGGGCGGAGAAAAACTGTTTTTT
J gene: TRBJ2-1; CDR3 length: 15; V gene: TRBV27; clone size: once; D gene: NA; CDR3 protein: CASSQLGGSYNEQFF; CDR3 DNA: TGTGCCAGCAGTCAGCTTGGAGGCTCCTACAATGAGCAGTTCTTC
J gene: TRBJ1-4; CDR3 length: 14; V gene: TRBV28; clone size: NA; D gene: NA; CDR3 protein: CASSFGGIFEKLFF; CDR3 DNA: TGTGCCAGCAGTTTCGGGGGGATATTCGAAAAACTGTTTTTT
J gene: TRBJ2-5; CDR3 length: 13; V gene: TRBV7-9; clone size: NA; D gene: NA; CDR3 protein: CASSAQGQETQYF; CDR3 DNA: TGTGCCAGCAGCGCGCAGGGTCAAGAGACCCAGTACTTC
J gene: TRBJ2-7; CDR3 length: 16; V gene: TRBV12-5; clone size: NA; D gene: TRBD1; CDR3 protein: CASGLVLGQGTSEQYF; CDR3 DNA: TGTGCTAGTGGTTTGGTACTAGGACAGGGAACAAGCGAGCAGTACTTC
J gene: TRBJ2-1; CDR3 length: 12; V gene: TRBV10-3; clone size: NA; D gene: NA; CDR3 protein: CATGAFYNEQFF; CDR3 DNA: TGTGCCACCGGAGCCTTCTACAATGAGCAGTTCTTC
J gene: TRBJ2-1; CDR3 length: 15; V gene: TRBV2; clone size: once; D gene: TRBD2; CDR3 protein: CASSGSGRAANEQFF; CDR3 DNA: TGTGCCAGCAGTGGTAGCGGGAGGGCCGCGAATGAGCAGTTCTTC
J gene: TRBJ1-3; CDR3 length: 15; V gene: TRBV5-1; clone size: NA; D gene: TRBD1; CDR3 protein: CASSPDRGLGNTIYF; CDR3 DNA: TGCGCCAGCAGCCCTGACAGGGGGCTTGGAAACACCATATATTTT
J gene: TRBJ2-3; CDR3 length: 16; V gene: TRBV7-9; clone size: many; D gene: TRBD2; CDR3 protein: CASSLGLAGAGDTQYF; CDR3 DNA: TGTGCCAGCAGCCTTGGACTAGCGGGAGCAGGGGATACGCAGTATTTT
J gene: TRBJ1-1; CDR3 length: 14; V gene: TRBV27; clone size: NA; D gene: TRBD1; CDR3 protein: CASRTTGGETEAFF; CDR3 DNA: TGTGCCAGCAGGACGACAGGGGGAGAGACTGAAGCTTTCTTT